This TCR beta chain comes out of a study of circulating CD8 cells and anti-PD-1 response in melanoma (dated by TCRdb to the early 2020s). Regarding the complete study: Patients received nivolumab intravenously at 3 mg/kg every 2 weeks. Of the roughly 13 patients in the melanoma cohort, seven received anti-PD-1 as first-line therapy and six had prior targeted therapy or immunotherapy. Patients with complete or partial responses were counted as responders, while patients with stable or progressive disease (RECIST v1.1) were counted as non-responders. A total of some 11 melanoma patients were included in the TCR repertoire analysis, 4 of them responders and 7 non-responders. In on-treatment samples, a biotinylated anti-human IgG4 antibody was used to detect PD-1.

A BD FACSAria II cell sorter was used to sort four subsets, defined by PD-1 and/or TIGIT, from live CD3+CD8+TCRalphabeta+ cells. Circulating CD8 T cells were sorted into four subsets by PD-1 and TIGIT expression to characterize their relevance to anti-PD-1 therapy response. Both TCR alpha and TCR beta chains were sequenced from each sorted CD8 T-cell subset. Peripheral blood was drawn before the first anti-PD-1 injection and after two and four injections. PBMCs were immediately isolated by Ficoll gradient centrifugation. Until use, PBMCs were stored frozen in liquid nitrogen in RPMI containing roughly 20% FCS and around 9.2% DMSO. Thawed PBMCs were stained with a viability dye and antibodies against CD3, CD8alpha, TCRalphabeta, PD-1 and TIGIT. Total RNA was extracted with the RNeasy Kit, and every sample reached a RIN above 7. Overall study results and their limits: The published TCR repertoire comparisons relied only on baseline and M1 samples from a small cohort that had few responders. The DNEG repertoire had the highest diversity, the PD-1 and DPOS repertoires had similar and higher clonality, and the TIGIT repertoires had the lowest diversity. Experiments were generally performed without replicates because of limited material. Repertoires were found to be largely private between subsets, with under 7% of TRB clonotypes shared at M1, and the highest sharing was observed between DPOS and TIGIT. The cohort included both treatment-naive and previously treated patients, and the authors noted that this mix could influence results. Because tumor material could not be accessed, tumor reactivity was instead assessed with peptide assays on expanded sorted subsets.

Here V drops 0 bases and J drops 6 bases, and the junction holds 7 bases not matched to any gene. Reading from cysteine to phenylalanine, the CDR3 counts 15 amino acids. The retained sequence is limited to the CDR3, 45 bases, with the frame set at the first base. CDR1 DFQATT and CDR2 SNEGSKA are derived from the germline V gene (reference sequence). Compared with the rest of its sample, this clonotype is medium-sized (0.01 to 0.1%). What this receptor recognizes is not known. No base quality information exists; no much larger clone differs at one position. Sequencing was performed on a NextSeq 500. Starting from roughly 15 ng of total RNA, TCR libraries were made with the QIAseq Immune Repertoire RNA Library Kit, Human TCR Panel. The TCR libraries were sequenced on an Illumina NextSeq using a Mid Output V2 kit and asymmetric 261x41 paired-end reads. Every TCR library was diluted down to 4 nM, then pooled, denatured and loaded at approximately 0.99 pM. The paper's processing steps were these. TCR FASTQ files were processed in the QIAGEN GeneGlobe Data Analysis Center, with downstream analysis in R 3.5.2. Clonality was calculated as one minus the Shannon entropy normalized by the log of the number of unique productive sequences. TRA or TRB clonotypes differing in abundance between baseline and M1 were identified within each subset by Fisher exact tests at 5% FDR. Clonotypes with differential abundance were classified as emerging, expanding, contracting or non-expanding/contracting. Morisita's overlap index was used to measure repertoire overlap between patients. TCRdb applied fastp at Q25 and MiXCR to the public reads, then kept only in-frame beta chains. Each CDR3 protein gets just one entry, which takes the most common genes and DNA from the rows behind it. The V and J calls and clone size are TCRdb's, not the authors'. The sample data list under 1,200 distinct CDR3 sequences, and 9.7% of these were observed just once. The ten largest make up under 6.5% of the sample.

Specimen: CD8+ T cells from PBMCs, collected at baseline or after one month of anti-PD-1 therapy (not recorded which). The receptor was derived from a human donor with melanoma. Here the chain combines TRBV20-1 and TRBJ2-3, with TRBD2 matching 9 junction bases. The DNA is TGCAGTGCTAGAGACTTTAGCGGGGGCAGTGATACGCAGTATTTT. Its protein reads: CSARDFSGGSDTQYF.